These 28 T cell receptor beta chains were all obtained from the same sample, sequenced in a study of CD8 T cells in Susac syndrome (dated by TCRdb to between 2018 and 2020). The library was generated by the immunoSEQ multiplex PCR assay. RNA was extracted using the RNeasy kit, and about 0.45 to 1 microgram was reverse transcribed with random hexamers. The raw public data were reprocessed by TCRdb itself: fastp quality trimming at Q25, MiXCR clonotype calling, in-frame beta chains only. Rows merge per CDR3 protein into single entries with the most common DNA and genes. For this sample the table gives about 290,000 distinct CDR3 sequences, of which 75% to 85% were detected only once. The ten biggest clones cover roughly 0.21% of the sample. Source material: CD8+ T cells from PBMCs. The source is a human donor with multiple sclerosis.

The chain links TRBV5-4 to TRBJ2-7; D is perhaps TRBD2 (5 bases). V dropped 4 bases and J dropped 6 bases, with 8 bases sitting between them. The CDR3 length is 11 residues. Looked up from germline, CDR1 is SGHNT and CDR2 is YYREEE (reference sequence). CDR3 bases: TGTGCCAGCAGCGTCCGGGGCGAGCAGTACTTC. Translated: CASSVRGEQYF.

The chain carries TRBV5-6 and TRBJ2-7; D not resolved. The CDR3 totals 13 residues. Germline V gene lookup returns CDR1 SGHDT and CDR2 YYEEEE. V was shortened by 6 bases and J by 6 bases, with 16 bases between the two germline ends. The chain's CDR3 is CASTSRLRPEQYF. CDR3 coding DNA: TGTGCCAGCACCTCCCGTTTAAGGCCCGAGCAGTACTTC. Filled out from reference TRBV5-6 and TRBJ2-7, the complete variable domain reads DAGVTQSPTHLIKTRGQQVTLRCSPKSGHDTVSWYQQALGQGPQFIFQYYEEEERQRGNFPDRFSGHQFPNYSSELNVNALLLGDSALYLCASTSRLRPEQYFGPGTRLTVT.

The CDR3 reads CASSQDRNSLYEQYF. For the CDR3, the DNA is TGCGCCAGCAGCCAAGATCGGAACAGTCTCTACGAGCAGTACTTC. This chain links TRBV4-3 with TRBJ2-7; D remains ambiguous. The CDR3 covers 15 residues. V was cut by 0 bases and J by 3 bases, with 12 bases left in between. In germline, CDR1 is LGHNA, CDR2 YSLEER.

The chain uses TRBV5-6 and TRBJ1-5; D gene uncertain. The CDR3 totals 16 residues. From germline, CDR1 is SGHDT and CDR2 YYEEEE. The V and J ends lost 0 bases and 1 base respectively, with 11 bases between them. CDR3 sequence: CASSLEGGQSNQPQHF. The CDR3 bases are TGTGCCAGCAGCTTGGAGGGCGGCCAAAGCAATCAGCCCCAGCATTTT.

About this clonotype: Compared with germline, one end of the junction differs, possibly owing to a read error. The J gene is TRBJ1-2, the V gene TRBV7-7, with unresolved D. The CDR3 consists of 13 residues. Germline-derived CDR1 and CDR2 are SSHAT and FNYEAQ (reference sequence). The CDR3 bases are TGTGCTAGCAGCTTACCCCCAGAGGCCGTCTACACCTTC. Residues: CASSLPPEAVYTF.

This chain links TRBV6-2 or TRBV6-3 with TRBJ2-1, with D possibly TRBD2 on 5 matching bases. CDR1 is MNHEY and CDR2 is SVGEGT in the germline V gene. The CDR3 loop spans 14 amino acids. The V and J ends lost 5 bases and 3 bases respectively, with 11 bases between them. The CDR3 nucleotides read TGTGCCAGCAGTCCCCGAGGGTACTACAATGAGCAGTTCTTC. It is translated as CASSPRGYYNEQFF.

The chain combines TRBV11-2 with TRBJ2-7, with D tentatively TRBD2 (5 bases). Germline-derived CDR1 and CDR2 are SGHAT and FQNNGV. This CDR3 has 14 amino acids. With 3 bases removed from V and 2 bases from J, the gap between germline ends came to 11 bases. In nucleotides, the CDR3 is TGTGCCAGCAGCTTTCCGGGATATACCTACGAGCAGTACTTC. It specifies CASSFPGYTYEQYF.

This clonotype was picked up a small number of times. J is TRBJ2-1 and V is TRBV6-2 or TRBV6-3; D tentatively reads TRBD1 or TRBD2 (5 bases each). Trimming removed 2 bases at V and 11 bases at J, with 28 bases between. Looked up from germline, CDR1 is MNHEY and CDR2 is SVGEGT. This CDR3 comprises 18 residues. As DNA, the CDR3 is TGTGCCAGCAGTTACACCCAGGGACGGGATAGTCGACCCCGACAGCAGTTCTTC. This translates into CASSYTQGRDSRPRQQFF.

The genes are TRBV30 and TRBJ2-1; TRBD2 is a possible D gene (5 bases). This CDR3 has 13 residues. Germline V CDR1 and CDR2: GTSNPN, SVGIG (reference sequence). V dropped 5 bases and J dropped 4 bases, with 12 bases sitting between them. As DNA, the CDR3 is TGTGCCTGGCAACTAGAAGGGTACAATGAGCAGTTCTTC. It translates to CAWQLEGYNEQFF.

V usage is TRBV28 and J usage is TRBJ1-2; D gene uncertain. Trimming shortened V by 8 bases and J by 6 bases, and 10 bases separated the two germline ends. The germline V gene encodes CDR1 MDHEN and CDR2 SYDVKM. The CDR3 length is 11 residues. The CDR3 nucleotides read TGTGCCAGCTCTCAAGGAAATGGCTACACCTTC. Its protein product is CASSQGNGYTF.

This chain uses TRBV13 with TRBJ2-3; D is unresolved. The CDR3 totals 14 residues. Germline CDR1 PRHDT, CDR2 FYEKMQ (reference sequence). The germline V and J ends were trimmed by 5 bases and 6 bases, with 15 bases remaining between them. CDR3 loop: CASSPHPGEDTQYF. The DNA of the CDR3 is TGTGCCAGCAGCCCCCACCCTGGAGAGGATACGCAGTATTTT.

The chain recombines TRBV30 with TRBJ2-7; no firm D call. Germline assignment: CDR1 GTSNPN and CDR2 SVGIG (reference sequence). CDR3 length equals 12 residues. V lost 0 bases, J lost 6 bases, and 9 bases lay in between. CDR3 nucleotides: TGTGCCTGGAGTGTCAGTAGGTCCGAGCAGTACTTC. As protein: CAWSVSRSEQYF.

This clonotype was counted a few times. The chain couples TRBV11-2 to TRBJ2-5, with TRBD2 as a possible D gene (6 bases). Between the trimmed V and J ends, which lost 4 bases and 1 base, there was a span of 7 bases. Germline V lookup: CDR1 SGHAT, CDR2 FQNNGV. The CDR3 totals 13 residues. Here the CDR3 DNA reads TGTGCCAGCAGCTGGACTACCCAAGAGACCCAGTACTTC. Translated: CASSWTTQETQYF.

The genes are TRBV12-3 or TRBV12-4 and TRBJ1-4; a possible D gene is TRBD1 (5 bases). V lost 8 bases and J lost 3, with 28 bases in between. There are 19 residues in the CDR3. The CDR3 DNA sequence: TGTGCCAGCGGAAATTTCGCAATAAGGGGAACCGGGGCTAATGAAAAACTGTTTTTT. As protein: CASGNFAIRGTGANEKLFF.

This sequence joins TRBV29-1 and TRBJ2-3; D possibly corresponds to TRBD1 (6 bases). The CDR3 consists of 13 residues. Trimming removed 4 bases from V and 5 bases from J, with 13 bases in between. The germline V gene has CDR1 SQVTM and CDR2 ANQGSEA. This CDR3 is CSVVRQGQDTQYF. The DNA for the CDR3 is TGCAGCGTTGTACGCCAGGGGCAAGATACGCAGTATTTT.

The rearrangement uses TRBV11-2 and TRBJ2-3; D gene ambiguous. V was cut by 1 base and J by 6 bases, with 20 bases left in between. The CDR3 runs 17 residues. CDR1 is SGHAT and CDR2 is FQNNGV in the germline V gene. The CDR3: CASSLVRAPWSQDTQYF. The CDR3 region has the DNA TGTGCCAGCAGCTTAGTAAGAGCTCCTTGGAGCCAGGATACGCAGTATTTT. The entire variable domain, with the rest obtained from reference TRBV11-2 and TRBJ2-3, is as follows: EAGVAQSPRYKIIEKRQSVAFWCNPISGHATLYWYQQILGQGPKLLIQFQNNGVVDDSQLPKDRFSAERLKGVDSTLKIQPAKLEDSAVYLCASSLVRAPWSQDTQYFGPGTRLTVL.

This rearrangement joins TRBV4-1 to TRBJ2-7; tentatively, D is TRBD2 (5 bases). This CDR3 region has 14 residues. Germline V gives CDR1 MGHRA, CDR2 YSYEKL. V shed 0 bases and J shed 3 bases, with 9 bases lying between them. The CDR3 region is CASSQDSEGYEQYF. CDR3 nucleotides: TGCGCCAGCAGCCAAGATAGCGAGGGCTACGAGCAGTACTTC.

This rearrangement joins TRBV10-3 to TRBJ2-1; D not certain. The CDR3 runs 12 residues. The ends were cut back, 8 bases at V and 6 bases at J, with 11 bases in the middle. Germline V gene data show CDR1 as ENHRY and CDR2 as SYGVKD. CDR3 in amino acids: CAISDFLNEQFF. As DNA, the CDR3 is TGTGCCATCTCTGACTTCCTCAATGAGCAGTTCTTC.

In this sample, this clonotype turned up a few times. This chain connects TRBV7-2 to TRBJ2-4, with D unresolved. The CDR3 spans 15 residues. The germline gives CDR1 SGHTA, CDR2 FQGNSA. V shed 1 base and J shed 0 bases, with 7 bases lying between them. DNA of the CDR3: TGTGCCAGCAGCTTAGTGCCCATAGCCAAAAACATTCAGTACTTC. Translation gives CASSLVPIAKNIQYF.

The chain combines TRBV3-1 with TRBJ1-1, with TRBD1 as a possible D gene (5 bases). CDR3 length: 13 residues. Deletions cut 1 base from V and 7 bases from J, with 10 bases between. Germline V CDR1 and CDR2: LGHDT, YNNKEL (reference sequence). CDR3 DNA: TGTGCCAGCAGCCAAGCCCGACAGTTTGAAGCTTTCTTT. Its translation: CASSQARQFEAFF.

This clonotype was observed a few times. This chain joins TRBV12-3 or TRBV12-4 and TRBJ2-1, with D unclear. CDR3 length: 15 amino acids. Trimming stripped 1 base from V and 0 bases from J, with 7 bases between. The CDR3 DNA reads as TGTGCCAGCAGTTTAGACGGAAGCTCCTACAATGAGCAGTTCTTC. This translates into CASSLDGSSYNEQFF.

The rearrangement links TRBV23-1 to TRBJ2-2, with D maybe TRBD2 (5 bases). TRBV23-1 is labeled an ORF, and its function is uncertain. CDR3 size: 17 residues. With 6 bases removed from V and 3 bases from J, the gap between germline ends came to 20 bases. The CDR3 is CASSPTELIGDTGELFF. The CDR3 region has the DNA TGCGCCAGCAGCCCGACCGAACTGATCGGGGACACCGGGGAGCTGTTTTTT.

The table lists this clonotype with a count of one. The V and J genes are TRBV7-9 and TRBJ2-5; TRBD2 aligns across 8 bases. Germline V CDR1 and CDR2: SEHNR, FQNEAQ (reference sequence). Losses at the gene ends were 3 bases for V and 4 bases for J; bases not matched to a gene: 10. The length of the CDR3 is 16 residues. CDR3 DNA: TGTGCCAGCAGCTTGGCGTTCGGGAGGGCCGGAGAGACCCAGTACTTC. The encoded protein is CASSLAFGRAGETQYF.

This chain links TRBV20-1 with TRBJ2-7, with D tentatively TRBD1 (5 bases). The CDR3 extends over 13 amino acids. Germline V CDR1 and CDR2: DFQATT, SNEGSKA (reference sequence). V lost 3 bases, J lost 1 base, and 10 bases lay in between. The DNA of the CDR3 is TGCAGTGCTAGGCAGACAGCGTCCTACGAGCAGTACTTC. The encoded protein is CSARQTASYEQYF.

J is TRBJ2-3 and V is TRBV2; tentatively, D is TRBD2 (6 bases). Germline CDR1 SNHLY, CDR2 FYNNEI. The CDR3 runs 14 residues. The V end was cut by 2 bases, the J end by 6 bases, with 12 bases between. For the CDR3, the DNA is TGTGCCAGCAGTGAAAGACTAGATTCGGATACGCAGTATTTT. It translates to CASSERLDSDTQYF.

This chain joins TRBV2 and TRBJ1-4, with a possible D match to TRBD1 (5 bases). The V and J ends lost 2 bases and 8 bases respectively, with 9 bases between them. This CDR3 is built from 13 residues. CDR1 is SNHLY, CDR2 FYNNEI, per germline. This chain's CDR3 is CASSEQGGEKLFF. The CDR3, as DNA: TGTGCCAGCAGTGAACAGGGTGGGGAAAAACTGTTTTTT. Based on the CDR3 plus reference TRBV2 and TRBJ1-4, the full variable domain is EPEVTQTPSHQVTQMGQEVILRCVPISNHLYFYWYRQILGQKVEFLVSFYNNEISEKSEIFDDQFSVERPDGSNFTLKIRSTKLEDSAMYFCASSEQGGEKLFFGSGTQLSVL.

The chain recombines TRBV19 with TRBJ1-5; D may be TRBD1 (5 bases). CDR1 is LNHDA and CDR2 is SQIVND in the germline V gene (reference sequence). The CDR3 consists of 16 residues. Trimming stripped 3 bases from V and 5 bases from J, with 17 bases between. CDR3 coding DNA: TGTGCCAGTAGTATCGCTGGGGCGCATCGGGATCAGCCCCAGCATTTT. It translates to CASSIAGAHRDQPQHF.

The V gene is TRBV6-6, the J gene TRBJ2-1; 14 positions agree with TRBD2. The CDR3 spans 15 residues. With V trimmed by 6 bases and J by 8 bases, 6 bases remained unmatched. Germline V gives CDR1 MNHNY, CDR2 SVGAGI (reference sequence). The chain's CDR3 is CASRLGTSGSDEQFF. CDR3 DNA sequence: TGTGCCAGCAGACTCGGGACTAGCGGGAGCGATGAGCAGTTCTTC.